There are a few counts of the clone carrying this T cell receptor beta chain. Germline lookup yields CDR1 SGHTA and CDR2 FQGNSA. The J segment lost 9 bases and the V segment lost 2 bases, leaving 5 bases of the junction unmatched. The CDR3 extends over 14 amino acids. This record comes from a study of blood T cell repertoires in COVID-19. The data were produced by immunoSEQ multiplex PCR, yet TCRdb's version contains in-frame clones alone and is incomplete. The repertoire holds some 190,000 clones, with around 88% as singletons. This clonotype was sampled from a man aged 35-49 years with acute COVID-19. The specimen was PBMCs or T cells enriched from blood (not recorded which). The genes are TRBV7-2 and TRBJ2-1; 9 nucleotides align to TRBD2. CDR3 in DNA: TGTGCCAGCAGCTTAAGGCGGGAGGGTAGTGAGCAGTTCTTC. This sequence encodes CASSLRREGSEQFF.